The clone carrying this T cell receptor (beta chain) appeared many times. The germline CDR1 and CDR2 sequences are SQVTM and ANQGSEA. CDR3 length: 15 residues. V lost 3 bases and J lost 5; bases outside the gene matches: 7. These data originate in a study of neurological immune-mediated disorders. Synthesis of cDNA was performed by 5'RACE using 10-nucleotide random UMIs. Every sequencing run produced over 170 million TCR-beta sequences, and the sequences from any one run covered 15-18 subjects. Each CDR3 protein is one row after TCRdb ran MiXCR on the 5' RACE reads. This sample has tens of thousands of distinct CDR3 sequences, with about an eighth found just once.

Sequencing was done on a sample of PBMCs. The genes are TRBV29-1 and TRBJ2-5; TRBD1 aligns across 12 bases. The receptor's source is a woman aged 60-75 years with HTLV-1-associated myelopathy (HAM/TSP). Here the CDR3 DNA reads TGCAGCGTTGATTTTGGGACAGGGGGCCGGGAGACCCAGTACTTC. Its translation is CSVDFGTGGRETQYF. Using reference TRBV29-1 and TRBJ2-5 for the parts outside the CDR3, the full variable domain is SAVISQKPSRDICQRGTSLTIQCQVDSQVTMMFWYRQQPGQSLTLIATANQGSEATYESGFVIDKFPISRPNLTFSTLTVSNMSPEDSSIYLCSVDFGTGGRETQYFGPGTRLLVL.